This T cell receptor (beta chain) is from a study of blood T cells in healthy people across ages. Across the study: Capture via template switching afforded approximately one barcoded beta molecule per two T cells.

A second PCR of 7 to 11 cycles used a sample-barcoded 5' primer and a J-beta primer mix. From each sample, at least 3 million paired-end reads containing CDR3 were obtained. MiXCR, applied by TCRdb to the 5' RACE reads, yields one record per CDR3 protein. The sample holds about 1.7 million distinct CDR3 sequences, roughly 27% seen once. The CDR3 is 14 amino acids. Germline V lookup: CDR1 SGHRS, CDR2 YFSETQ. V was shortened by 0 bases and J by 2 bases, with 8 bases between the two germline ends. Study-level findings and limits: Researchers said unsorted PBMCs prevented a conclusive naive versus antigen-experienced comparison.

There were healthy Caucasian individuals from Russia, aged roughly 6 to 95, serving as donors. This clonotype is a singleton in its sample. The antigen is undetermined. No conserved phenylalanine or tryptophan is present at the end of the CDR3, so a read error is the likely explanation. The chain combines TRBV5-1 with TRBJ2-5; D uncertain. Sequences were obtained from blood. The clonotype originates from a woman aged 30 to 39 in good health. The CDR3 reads CASSLEINQETQYL. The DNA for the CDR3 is TGCGCCAGCAGCTTGGAAATTAATCAAGAGACCCAGTACCTC.